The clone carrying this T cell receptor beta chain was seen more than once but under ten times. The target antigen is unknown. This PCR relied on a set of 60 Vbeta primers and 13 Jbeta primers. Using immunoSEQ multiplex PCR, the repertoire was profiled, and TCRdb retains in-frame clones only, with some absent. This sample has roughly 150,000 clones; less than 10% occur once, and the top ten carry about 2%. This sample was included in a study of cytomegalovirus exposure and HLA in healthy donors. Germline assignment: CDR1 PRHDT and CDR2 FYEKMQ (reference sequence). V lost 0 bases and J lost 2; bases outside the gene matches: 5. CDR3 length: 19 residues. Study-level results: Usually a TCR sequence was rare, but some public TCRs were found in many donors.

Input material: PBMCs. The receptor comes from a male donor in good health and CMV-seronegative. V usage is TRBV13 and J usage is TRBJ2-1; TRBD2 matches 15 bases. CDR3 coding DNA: TGTGCCAGCAGCTTAGGCGGGACTAGCGGGAGGAGAACCTACAATGAGCAGTTCTTC. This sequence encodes CASSLGGTSGRRTYNEQFF.